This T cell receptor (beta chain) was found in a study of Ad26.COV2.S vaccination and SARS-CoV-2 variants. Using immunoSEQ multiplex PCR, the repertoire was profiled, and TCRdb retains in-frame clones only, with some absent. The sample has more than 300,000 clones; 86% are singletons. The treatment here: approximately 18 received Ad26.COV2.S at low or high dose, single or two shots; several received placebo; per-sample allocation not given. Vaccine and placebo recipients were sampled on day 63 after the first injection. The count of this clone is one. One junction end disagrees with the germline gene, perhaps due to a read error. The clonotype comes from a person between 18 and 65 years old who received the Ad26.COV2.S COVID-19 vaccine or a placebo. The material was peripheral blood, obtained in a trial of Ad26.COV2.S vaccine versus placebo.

In DNA, the CDR3 is TGTGCCAGCCGTTTCAGGAGCTCCTATAATTCACCCCTCCACTTT. Amino acid sequence: CASRFRSSYNSPLHF. The chain carries TRBV27 and TRBJ1-6; no reliable D call. The CDR3 is made up of 15 amino acids. CDR1 is MNHEY and CDR2 is SMNVEV in the germline V gene (reference sequence).